What follows are 21 T cell receptor beta chains derived from one specimen sequenced in a study of identical twins. One entry per CDR3 protein results from TCRdb running MiXCR on the 5' RACE reads. The table has 1.5 million to 2 million distinct CDR3 sequences, roughly a third seen once. Source material: cord blood. The source is a newborn girl in good health.

The CDR3 DNA reads TGTGCCAGCAGCGCAATCCGAACCGGGACAGAGGCCTACTATGGCTACACCTTC. Translating it yields CASSAIRTGTEAYYGYTF. This chain joins TRBV9 and TRBJ1-2; 7 bases are a match to TRBD1. The V gene's germline CDR1 is SGDLS and CDR2 YYNGEE. J lost 3 bases, V lost 3 bases, and 17 bases had no gene match. The CDR3 has 18 amino acids.

This clonotype was detected many times. The gene calls are TRBV29-1 and TRBJ2-1; 11 bases line up with TRBD2. This CDR3 is built from 15 residues. Germline-derived CDR1 and CDR2 are SQVTM and ANQGSEA. V dropped 2 bases and J dropped 4; count of bases not matched to a gene: 4. The DNA for the CDR3 is TGCAGCGTTGAAACCGGGACTAGCGGTTACAATGAGCAGTTCTTC. The encoded protein is CSVETGTSGYNEQFF.

The V call is TRBV28, the J call TRBJ1-5; tentative D call: TRBD1 (5 bases). V was trimmed by 5 bases and J by 0 bases, leaving 20 bases between them. CDR1 is MDHEN and CDR2 is SYDVKM in the germline V gene. This CDR3 is 18 amino acids long. The CDR3 region is CASSRYFRQSDSNQPQHF. CDR3 coding DNA: TGTGCCAGCAGTCGCTATTTTAGACAGTCCGATAGCAATCAGCCCCAGCATTTT.

This clonotype was observed a few times. This rearrangement joins TRBV12-3 or TRBV12-4 to TRBJ1-6; TRBD1 matches 11 bases. Unmatched junction bases numbered 8, after V lost 4 bases and J lost 6 bases. The CDR3 spans 17 residues. The CDR3 region is CASSSGTGGWSNSPLHF. DNA for the CDR3: TGTGCCAGCAGTTCCGGGACAGGGGGATGGAGTAATTCACCCCTCCACTTT.

The J gene is TRBJ1-3, the V gene TRBV3-1, with no clear D. Germline CDR1 is LGHDT and CDR2 is YNNKEL (reference sequence). The CDR3 runs 15 residues. Trimming pared 3 bases from V and 0 bases from J, leaving 9 bases between. The chain's CDR3 is CASSQSSFSGNTIYF. As DNA, the CDR3 is TGTGCCAGCAGCCAGTCCTCTTTCTCTGGAAACACCATATATTTT.

This sequence joins TRBV30 and TRBJ2-2, with 7 bases matching TRBD1. J lost 1 base, V lost 5 bases, and 1 base had no gene match. Germline V lookup: CDR1 GTSNPN, CDR2 SVGIG (reference sequence). The length of the CDR3 is 13 residues. The CDR3 loop reads CAWRTGNTGELFF. The DNA for the CDR3 is TGTGCCTGGCGGACAGGGAACACCGGGGAGCTGTTTTTT.

The genes are TRBV5-1 and TRBJ2-5; maybe TRBD2 (5 bases). Trimming shortened V by 1 base and J by 11 bases, and 18 bases separated the two germline ends. The CDR3 has 14 amino acids. Germline V gene sequence: CDR1 SGHRS, CDR2 YFSETQ. The DNA for the CDR3 is TGCGCCAGCAGCTTGATCGACGGCCTGGAGGAGCAGTACTTC. The encoded protein is CASSLIDGLEEQYF.

This clonotype was picked up one time. The CDR3 loop reads CASRTDRSPYGYTF. CDR3 DNA sequence: TGTGCCAGCAGGACCGACAGGAGCCCCTATGGCTACACCTTC. The chain uses TRBV28 and TRBJ1-2, with a possible D match to TRBD1 (6 bases). CDR3 length: 14 amino acids. V gave up 6 bases and J gave up 4 bases, with 15 bases separating them. CDR1 and CDR2 (germline): MDHEN, SYDVKM.

In its sample, this clonotype was seen many times. This chain joins TRBV11-2 and TRBJ1-5, with a possible D match to TRBD1 (5 bases). Germline V CDR1 and CDR2: SGHAT, FQNNGV. With 5 bases removed from V and 3 bases from J, the gap between germline ends came to 14 bases. CDR3 size: 15 residues. The CDR3 DNA follows: TGTGCCAGCAGCCGTCGTGACAGTTACAATCAGCCCCAGCATTTT. It yields the protein CASSRRDSYNQPQHF. Drawing the rest from reference TRBV11-2 and TRBJ1-5, the complete variable domain is EAGVAQSPRYKIIEKRQSVAFWCNPISGHATLYWYQQILGQGPKLLIQFQNNGVVDDSQLPKDRFSAERLKGVDSTLKIQPAKLEDSAVYLCASSRRDSYNQPQHFGDGTRLSIL.

In the case of this clonotype: The junction shows a germline mismatch at one end, possibly a read error. V usage is TRBV10-3 and J usage is TRBJ2-3, with 7 bases that match TRBD1. The CDR3 is 13 residues long. The germline V gene encodes CDR1 ENHRY and CDR2 SYGVKD. CDR3 in amino acids: CAIGQVSTDAQYF. CDR3 nucleotides: TGTGCCATCGGACAGGTTAGCACAGATGCGCAGTATTTT.

This clonotype turned up a few times. This chain links TRBV6-2 or TRBV6-3 with TRBJ2-7; the match to TRBD2 covers 9 bases. The V segment lost 3 bases and the J segment 2 bases; nucleotides outside the gene matches: 17. The length of the CDR3 is 19 residues. CDR1 is MNHEY and CDR2 is SVGEGT in the germline V gene. The CDR3 loop reads CASSYPLSPWLAGPYEQYF. The CDR3 DNA reads as TGTGCCAGCAGTTATCCTCTCAGCCCGTGGCTAGCGGGACCCTACGAGCAGTACTTC.

The CDR3 DNA reads as TGTGCCAGCTACCCCGACAGGGGAAGGAATCAGCCCCAGCATTTT. It translates to CASYPDRGRNQPQHF. The chain has TRBV28 and TRBJ1-5; 8 nucleotides match TRBD1. The germline CDR1 and CDR2 sequences are MDHEN and SYDVKM. The CDR3 has 15 residues. V gave up 8 bases and J gave up 4 bases; unmatched junction bases: 10.

This sequence joins TRBV5-1 and TRBJ2-1; no clear D. The V end was cut by 4 bases, the J end by 4 bases, with 18 bases between. CDR3 size: 16 residues. In germline, CDR1 is SGHRS, CDR2 YFSETQ. CDR3 sequence (DNA): TGCGCCAGCAGCAAGCAGACCCGCTGGGATTACAATGAGCAGTTCTTC. Its translation: CASSKQTRWDYNEQFF.

The V gene is TRBV20-1, the J gene TRBJ2-5; the D call may be TRBD1 or TRBD2 (5 bases each). The last part of the DNA fits TRBJ2-7 better; the J call may be wrong. Germline loops: CDR1 DFQATT, CDR2 SNEGSKA (reference sequence). The CDR3 consists of 12 residues. The CDR3 nucleotides are TGCAGTGCTTTTCGAGGGGTCGGCGAGCAGTACTTC. Translating it yields CSAFRGVGEQYF.

The chain carries TRBV27 and TRBJ1-1; no definite D call. Per germline, CDR1 MNHEY and CDR2 SMNVEV (reference sequence). With 5 bases removed from V and 2 bases from J, the gap between germline ends came to 15 bases. The CDR3 runs to 15 residues. The CDR3, as DNA: TGTGCCAGCAGTGATCGACGAGCGCTTAACACTGAAGCTTTCTTT. The encoded protein is CASSDRRALNTEAFF.

The gene calls are TRBV2 and TRBJ2-7; the D is unclear. Germline CDR1 is SNHLY and CDR2 is FYNNEI. The CDR3 loop spans 12 amino acids. Deletions cut 4 bases from V and 6 bases from J, with 10 bases between. The CDR3 region has the DNA TGTGCCAGCAGTGTATCTGGGCCCGAGCAGTACTTC. Residues: CASSVSGPEQYF.

In this sample, this clonotype turned up once. CDR3 nucleotides: TGTGCCAGCAGTGAAGTGGGACAGGAGACCCCTAGCACAGATACGCAGTATTTT. It translates to CASSEVGQETPSTDTQYF. This chain links TRBV2 with TRBJ2-3, with 8 positions matching TRBD1. J lost 0 bases, V lost 1 base, and 9 bases had no gene match. The CDR3 totals 18 residues. Germline values: CDR1 SNHLY, CDR2 FYNNEI.

Only a few counts were recorded for this clonotype. The chain recombines TRBV2 with TRBJ2-2; TRBD1 matches 8 bases. The CDR3 runs 15 residues. Germline trimming cut 6 bases from V and 7 bases from J; bases unmatched to any gene: 10. Germline-derived CDR1 and CDR2 are SNHLY and FYNNEI. The CDR3 DNA reads as TGTGCCAGCAGGACACAGGGGGTTGGTTTCGGGGAGCTGTTTTTT. Amino acids: CASRTQGVGFGELFF.

The chain employs TRBV29-1 and TRBJ2-3, with D hard to call. Per germline, CDR1 SQVTM and CDR2 ANQGSEA. V gave up 5 bases and J gave up 4 bases, with 19 bases separating them. The CDR3 is 15 amino acids. The CDR3 DNA reads as TGCAGCGTTACCCCCCGGGCTAGTCGGCCAGATACGCAGTATTTT. It is translated as CSVTPRASRPDTQYF.

The gene calls are TRBV12-3 or TRBV12-4 and TRBJ2-7; 9 nucleotides match TRBD1. After removal of 4 bases from V and 3 bases from J, the junction contained 7 bases not matched to a gene. The length of the CDR3 is 15 residues. The CDR3 reads CASSSPRDRDYEQYF. CDR3 DNA sequence: TGTGCCAGCAGTTCCCCCCGGGACAGGGACTACGAGCAGTACTTC.

The sample holds a few counts of this clonotype. CDR3 residues: CATSDSSGLSSYEQYF. The CDR3 DNA is TGTGCCACCAGTGATTCAAGCGGGCTTAGCTCCTACGAGCAGTACTTC. The chain joins TRBV24-1 to TRBJ2-7; perhaps TRBD2 as D (6 bases). This CDR3 is built from 16 residues. Germline loops: CDR1 KGHDR, CDR2 SFDVKD. V was shortened by 2 bases and J by 0 bases, with 13 bases between the two germline ends.